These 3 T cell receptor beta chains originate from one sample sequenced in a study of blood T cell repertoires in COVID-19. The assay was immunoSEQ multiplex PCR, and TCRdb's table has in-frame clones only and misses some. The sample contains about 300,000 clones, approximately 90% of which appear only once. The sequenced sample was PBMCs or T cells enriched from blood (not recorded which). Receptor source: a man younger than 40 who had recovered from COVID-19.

This CDR3 reads CASSDTSRQGGGYTF. DNA of the CDR3: TGTGCCAGCAGCGATACCAGTAGACAGGGGGGTGGCTACACCTTC. The chain combines TRBV5-5 with TRBJ1-2; the match to TRBD1 covers 9 bases. V shed 4 bases and J 7 bases; nucleotides not matched to a gene: 11. CDR1 and CDR2 from the germline V gene are SGHKS and YYEKEE (reference sequence). The CDR3 has 15 amino acids.

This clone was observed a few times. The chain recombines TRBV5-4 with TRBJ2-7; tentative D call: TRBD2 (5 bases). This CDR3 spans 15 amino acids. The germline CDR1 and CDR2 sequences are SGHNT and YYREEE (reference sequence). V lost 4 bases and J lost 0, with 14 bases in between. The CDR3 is CASSPRTGSSYEQYF. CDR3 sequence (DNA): TGTGCCAGCAGCCCCCGCACGGGGAGCTCCTACGAGCAGTACTTC.

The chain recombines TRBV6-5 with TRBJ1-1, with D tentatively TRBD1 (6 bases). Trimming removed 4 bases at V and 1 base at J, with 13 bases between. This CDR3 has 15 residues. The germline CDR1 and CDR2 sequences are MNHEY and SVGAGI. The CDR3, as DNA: TGTGCCAGCAGTTTTTGGACAGATCCGAACACTGAAGCTTTCTTT. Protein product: CASSFWTDPNTEAFF.